One sample yielded the 5 T cell receptor beta chains listed below, sequenced in a study of blood T cell repertoires in COVID-19. Sequencing used immunoSEQ multiplex PCR; TCRdb keeps in-frame clones, though not all of them. The table records 150,000 to 200,000 clones, approximately 81% of them present only once. Sequenced: peripheral blood. These receptors came from a human donor with acute or convalescent COVID-19. The donor label of this sample is uncertain.

This clone was seen only once. This chain uses TRBV27 with TRBJ1-2, with D maybe TRBD1 (5 bases). The V end was cut by 5 bases, the J end by 8 bases, with 15 bases between. This CDR3 is built from 13 residues. The germline CDR1 and CDR2 sequences are MNHEY and SMNVEV (reference sequence). The CDR3 nucleotides are TGTGCCAGCAGTCCCGCGGGGCCCGCGGGCTACACCTTC. The encoded protein is CASSPAGPAGYTF.

The V and J genes are TRBV19 and TRBJ1-3; 7 nucleotides match TRBD1. The CDR3 has 17 residues. Germline assignment: CDR1 LNHDA and CDR2 SQIVND (reference sequence). Trimming removed 5 bases from V and 4 bases from J; junction bases left unmatched: 14. The CDR3 loop is CASSPRPGGALGNTIYF. The CDR3 DNA follows: TGTGCCAGTAGTCCACGGCCAGGGGGAGCCCTCGGAAACACCATATATTTT.

This clone was seen a handful of times. This chain links TRBV2 with TRBJ1-4, with 9 bases aligning to TRBD1. Germline-derived CDR1 and CDR2 are SNHLY and FYNNEI. V was pared by 8 bases and J by 0 bases, with 10 bases of the junction left unmatched. The CDR3 is made up of 17 amino acids. In DNA form, the CDR3 reads TGTGCCAGCCTCCCGGGACAGGGTCCCCCAACTAATGAAAAACTGTTTTTT. This translates into CASLPGQGPPTNEKLFF.

The chain has TRBV23-1 and TRBJ1-2; D unclear. TRBV23-1 is identified as an open reading frame with a role that is uncertain. V lost 10 bases to trimming and J lost 8 bases, with 23 bases between them. The CDR3 contains 14 residues. The CDR3 sequence: CAKARYGKLRGYTF. As DNA, the CDR3 is TGCGCCAAAGCAAGGTACGGGAAGTTGAGGGGCTACACCTTC.

A few counts support this clone. The chain recombines TRBV5-4 with TRBJ1-4; D is ambiguous. V gave up 2 bases and J gave up 4 bases, with 15 bases separating them. Per germline, CDR1 SGHNT and CDR2 YYREEE (reference sequence). This CDR3 spans 16 amino acids. DNA for the CDR3: TGTGCCAGCAGCTTAGGAGGAGTCAACGGTAATGAAAAACTGTTTTTT. Its protein is CASSLGGVNGNEKLFF.